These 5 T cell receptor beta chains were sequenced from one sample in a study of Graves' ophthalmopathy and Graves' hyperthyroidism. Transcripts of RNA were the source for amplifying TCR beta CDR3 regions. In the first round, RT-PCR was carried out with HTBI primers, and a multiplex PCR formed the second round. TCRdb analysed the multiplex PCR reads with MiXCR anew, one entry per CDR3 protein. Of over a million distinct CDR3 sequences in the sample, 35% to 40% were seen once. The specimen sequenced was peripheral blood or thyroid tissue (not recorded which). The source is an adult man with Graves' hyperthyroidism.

The DNA for the CDR3 is TGCGCCAGCAGCTTGGAGGGACAAGGGAGCGAGCAGTACTTC. As protein: CASSLEGQGSEQYF. V and J are TRBV5-1 and TRBJ2-7; D possibly corresponds to TRBD1 (6 bases). The germline V and J ends were trimmed by 0 bases and 6 bases, with 13 bases remaining between them. The CDR3 is 14 amino acids. Germline V gene data show CDR1 as SGHRS and CDR2 as YFSETQ.

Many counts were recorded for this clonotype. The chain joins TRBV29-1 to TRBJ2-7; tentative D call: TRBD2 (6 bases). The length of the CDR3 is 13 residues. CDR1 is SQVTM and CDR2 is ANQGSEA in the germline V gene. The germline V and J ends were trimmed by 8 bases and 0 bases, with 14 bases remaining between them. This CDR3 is CSSRDSSSYEQYF. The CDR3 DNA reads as TGCAGCTCCCGGGACTCAAGCTCCTACGAGCAGTACTTC.

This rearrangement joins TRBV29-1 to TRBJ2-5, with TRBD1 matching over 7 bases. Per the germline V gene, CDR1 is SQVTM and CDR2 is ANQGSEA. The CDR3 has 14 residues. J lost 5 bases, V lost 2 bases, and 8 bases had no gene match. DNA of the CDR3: TGCAGCGTTGAATACCGGGACAGAGGGGAGACCCAGTACTTC. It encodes CSVEYRDRGETQYF.

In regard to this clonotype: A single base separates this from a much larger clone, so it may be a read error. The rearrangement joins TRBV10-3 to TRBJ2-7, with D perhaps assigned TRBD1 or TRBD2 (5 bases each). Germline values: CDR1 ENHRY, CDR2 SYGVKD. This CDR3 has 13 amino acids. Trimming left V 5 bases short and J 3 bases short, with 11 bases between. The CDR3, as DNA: TGTGCCATCAGTTACGGGACCGACTACGAGCAGTACTTC. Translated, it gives CAISYGTDYEQYF.

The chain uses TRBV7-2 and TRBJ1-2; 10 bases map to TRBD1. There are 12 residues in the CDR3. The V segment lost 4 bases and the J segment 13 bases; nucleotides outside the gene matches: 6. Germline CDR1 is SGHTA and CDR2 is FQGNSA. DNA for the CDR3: TGTGCCAGCAGCTCCGGGGACAGGGGATCCACCTTC. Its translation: CASSSGDRGSTF.